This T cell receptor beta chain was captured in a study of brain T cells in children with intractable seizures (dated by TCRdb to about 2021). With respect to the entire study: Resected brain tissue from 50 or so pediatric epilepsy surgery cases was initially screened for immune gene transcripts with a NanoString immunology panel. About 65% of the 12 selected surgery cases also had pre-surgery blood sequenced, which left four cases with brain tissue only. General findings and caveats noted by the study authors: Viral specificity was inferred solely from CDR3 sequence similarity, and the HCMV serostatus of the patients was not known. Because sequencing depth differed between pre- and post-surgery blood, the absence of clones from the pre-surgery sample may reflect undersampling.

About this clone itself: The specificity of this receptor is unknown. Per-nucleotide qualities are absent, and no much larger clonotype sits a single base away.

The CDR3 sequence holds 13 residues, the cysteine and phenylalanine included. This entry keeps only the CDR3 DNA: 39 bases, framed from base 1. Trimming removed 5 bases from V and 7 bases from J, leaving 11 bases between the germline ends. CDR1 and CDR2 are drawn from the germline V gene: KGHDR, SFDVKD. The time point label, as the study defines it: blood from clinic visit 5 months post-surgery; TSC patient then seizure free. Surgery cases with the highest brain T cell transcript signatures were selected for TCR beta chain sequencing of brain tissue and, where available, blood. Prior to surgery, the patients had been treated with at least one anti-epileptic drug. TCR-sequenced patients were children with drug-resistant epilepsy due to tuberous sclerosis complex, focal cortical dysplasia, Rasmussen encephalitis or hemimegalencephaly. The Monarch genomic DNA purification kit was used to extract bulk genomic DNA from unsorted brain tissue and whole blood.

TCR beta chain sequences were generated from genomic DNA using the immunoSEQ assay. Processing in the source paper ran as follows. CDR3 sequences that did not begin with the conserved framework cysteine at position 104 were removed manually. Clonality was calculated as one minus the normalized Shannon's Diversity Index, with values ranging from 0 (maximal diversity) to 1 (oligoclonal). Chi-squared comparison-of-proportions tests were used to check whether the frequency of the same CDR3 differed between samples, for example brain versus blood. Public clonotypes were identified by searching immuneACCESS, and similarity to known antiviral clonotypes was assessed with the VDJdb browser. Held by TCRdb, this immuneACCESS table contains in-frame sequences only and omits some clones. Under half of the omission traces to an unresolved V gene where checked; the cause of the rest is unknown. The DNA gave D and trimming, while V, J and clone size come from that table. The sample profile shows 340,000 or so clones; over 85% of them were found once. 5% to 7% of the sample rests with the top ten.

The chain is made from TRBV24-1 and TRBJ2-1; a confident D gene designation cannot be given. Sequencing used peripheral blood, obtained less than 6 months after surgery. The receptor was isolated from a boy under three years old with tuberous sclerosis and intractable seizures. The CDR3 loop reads CATSVGWGNEQFF. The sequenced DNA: TGTGCCACCAGTGTAGGGTGGGGTAATGAGCAGTTCTTC.